Each of the 4 T cell receptor beta chains below was sequenced from the same sample in a study of blood T cell repertoires in COVID-19. The repertoire was sequenced with immunoSEQ multiplex PCR; TCRdb's copy has only in-frame clones and lacks some. The repertoire consists of about 120,000 clones, with around 87% occurring once and the leading ten covering 30%. Sequencing input: peripheral blood. Receptors were obtained from a woman aged 70-85 years with acute or convalescent COVID-19.

This clone was recorded a few times. CDR3 amino acids: CASSRTGQSEAFF. The CDR3 bases are TGTGCCAGCAGCCGTACAGGTCAATCTGAAGCTTTCTTT. The chain uses TRBV12-3 or TRBV12-4 and TRBJ1-1; possibly TRBD1 for D (5 bases). This CDR3 has 13 amino acids. V gave up 6 bases and J gave up 6 bases, with 14 bases separating them.

The chain uses TRBV5-1 and TRBJ1-6, with D possibly being TRBD1 (6 bases). Germline assignment: CDR1 SGHRS and CDR2 YFSETQ. This CDR3 has 17 amino acids. The V end was cut by 0 bases, the J end by 9 bases, with 19 bases between. The CDR3 DNA is TGCGCCAGCAGCTTGGATATGCAGGGGATTCTTGGTTCACCCCTCCACTTT. Translated, it gives CASSLDMQGILGSPLHF.

This clone was detected a few times. The chain carries TRBV24-1 and TRBJ1-2; TRBD1 matches 7 bases. The length of the CDR3 is 13 residues. Unmatched junction bases numbered 0, after V lost 4 bases and J lost 2 bases. Germline CDR1 and CDR2: KGHDR and SFDVKD. CDR3 coding DNA: TGTGCCACCAGTGAGGGACAGAACTATGGCTACACCTTC. Its translation: CATSEGQNYGYTF.

V and J are TRBV30 and TRBJ1-2; 8 bases map to TRBD1. Germline values: CDR1 GTSNPN, CDR2 SVGIG (reference sequence). The CDR3 has 16 amino acids. V was clipped by 4 bases and J by 2 bases; unmatched bases: 12. The chain's CDR3 is CAWISGQGAWNYGYTF. CDR3 coding DNA: TGTGCCTGGATAAGTGGTCAGGGGGCTTGGAACTATGGCTACACCTTC. Full variable domain (outside the CDR3, taken from reference TRBV30 and TRBJ1-2): SQTIHQWPATLVQPVGSPLSLECTVEGTSNPNLYWYRQAAGRGLQLLFYSVGIGQISSEVPQNLSASRPQDRQFILSSKKLLLSDSGFYLCAWISGQGAWNYGYTFGSGTRLTVV.